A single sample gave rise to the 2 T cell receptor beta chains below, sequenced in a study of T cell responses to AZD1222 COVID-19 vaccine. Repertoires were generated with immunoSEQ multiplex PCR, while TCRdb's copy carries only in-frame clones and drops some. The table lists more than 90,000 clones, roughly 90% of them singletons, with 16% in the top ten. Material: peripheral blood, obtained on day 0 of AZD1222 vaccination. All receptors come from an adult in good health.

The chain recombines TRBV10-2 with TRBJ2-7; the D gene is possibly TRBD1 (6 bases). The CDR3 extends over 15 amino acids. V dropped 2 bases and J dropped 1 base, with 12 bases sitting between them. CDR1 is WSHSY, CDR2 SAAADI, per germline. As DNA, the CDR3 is TGCGCCAGCAGTGAGACAGGGTCACGGTCCTACGAGCAGTACTTC. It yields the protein CASSETGSRSYEQYF.

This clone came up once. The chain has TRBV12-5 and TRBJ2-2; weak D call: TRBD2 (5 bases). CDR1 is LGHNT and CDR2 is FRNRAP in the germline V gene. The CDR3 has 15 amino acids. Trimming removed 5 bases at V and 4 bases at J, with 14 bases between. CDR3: CASGPPLGSTGELFF. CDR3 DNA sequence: TGTGCTAGTGGTCCACCACTAGGGTCCACCGGGGAGCTGTTTTTT.